One sample yielded the 10 T cell receptor beta chains listed below, sequenced in a study of T cell changes during pregnancy in multiple sclerosis. Sequenced by immunoSEQ multiplex PCR; TCRdb stores in-frame clones only, minus some. The sample lists about 83,000 clones, 91% occurring once. The starting material was PBMCs, obtained in the first trimester of pregnancy. The receptors derive from a female donor in good health, serving as a control in a pregnancy study. Some clones in this sample may be carry-over from other donors' samples.

The chain joins TRBV19 to TRBJ2-1, with TRBD1 identical over 10 bases. J lost 0 bases, V lost 7 bases, and 9 bases had no gene match. Per germline, CDR1 LNHDA and CDR2 SQIVND (reference sequence). The CDR3 totals 17 residues. The CDR3 sequence: CASTPGTGAISYNEQFF. As DNA, the CDR3 is TGTGCCAGTACCCCCGGGACAGGGGCCATCTCCTACAATGAGCAGTTCTTC.

The chain joins TRBV4-3 to TRBJ2-5, with 7 bases fitting TRBD2. Germline CDR1 LGHNA, CDR2 YSLEER. The V gene end was trimmed by 0 bases and the J gene end by 5 bases; junction bases not matched to a gene: 3. The CDR3 contains 14 residues. The CDR3 DNA reads as TGCGCCAGCAGCCAAGATACTAGCGAGGAGACCCAGTACTTC. Protein product: CASSQDTSEETQYF.

The V gene is TRBV4-2, the J gene TRBJ1-2; 11 bases agree with TRBD1. Germline V gene lookup returns CDR1 LGHNA and CDR2 YNFKEQ. The length of the CDR3 is 17 residues. Trimming at V came to 0 bases and at J to 1 base, leaving 4 bases not matched to a gene. The CDR3 DNA is TGTGCCAGCAGCCAAGAGTCCGGGACAGGGGGTAACTATGGCTACACCTTC. The encoded protein is CASSQESGTGGNYGYTF.

In the case of this clone: The junction does not match germline at one end; this may be a read error. The rearrangement joins TRBV9 to TRBJ2-7; 8 bases fit TRBD1. Per the germline V gene, CDR1 is SGDLS and CDR2 is YYNGEE. The CDR3 spans 14 residues. DNA of the CDR3: TGTGCCAGCAGCGAGGACAGGGAGTCCTCCGAGCAGTACTTC. It yields the protein CASSEDRESSEQYF.

This chain connects TRBV4-2 to TRBJ2-2; D is possibly TRBD1 (6 bases). This CDR3 comprises 14 residues. V lost 5 bases to trimming and J lost 5 bases, with 12 bases between them. The germline V gene has CDR1 LGHNA and CDR2 YNFKEQ. CDR3 coding DNA: TGTGCCAGCAGCGGGTCAGGGGTTACCGGGGAGCTGTTTTTT. It specifies CASSGSGVTGELFF.

The rearrangement uses TRBV2 and TRBJ2-7; 11 bases are shared with TRBD2. The germline V gene encodes CDR1 SNHLY and CDR2 FYNNEI. The CDR3 is made up of 15 amino acids. The J segment lost 7 bases and the V segment lost 7 bases, leaving 12 bases of the junction unmatched. The CDR3 DNA follows: TGTGCCAGCACCGGACTAGCGGGCCCCTCAGGGGAGCAGTACTTC. Residues: CASTGLAGPSGEQYF.

V gene TRBV20-1 combines with J gene TRBJ1-1; no clear D gene. Germline values: CDR1 DFQATT, CDR2 SNEGSKA (reference sequence). The CDR3 length is 10 residues. The V gene lost 3 bases and the J gene lost 4 bases, with 3 bases spanning the gap. As DNA, the CDR3 is TGCAGTGCTAGCCGCACTGAAGCTTTCTTT. Its translation is CSASRTEAFF.

The genes are TRBV6-4 and TRBJ2-7; 7 nucleotides match TRBD1. Germline-derived CDR1 and CDR2 are MRHNA and SNTAGT. The CDR3 covers 15 residues. The V segment lost 3 bases and the J segment 2 bases; nucleotides outside the gene matches: 7. The CDR3 nucleotides read TGTGCCAGCAGTGATCCCAGGGACAGACCCTACGAGCAGTACTTC. This translates into CASSDPRDRPYEQYF.

V is TRBV18 and J is TRBJ2-7, with TRBD1 as a possible D gene (6 bases). Trimming took 3 bases from V and 6 from J, leaving 15 bases between them. The CDR3 is 14 amino acids. Germline CDR1 KGHSH, CDR2 LQKENI. This chain's CDR3 is CASSPRAGAREQYF. As DNA, the CDR3 is TGTGCCAGCTCACCTCGGGCAGGGGCTCGCGAGCAGTACTTC.

The rearrangement joins TRBV21-1 to TRBJ1-1. TRBV21-1 is a documented pseudogene. CDR3 size: 15 residues. CDR3 in DNA: TGTGCCAGCAAAATAAGAAGGGGACATCCGGGAGGAGCTTTCTTT. As protein: CASKIRRGHPGGAFF.